Each of the 10 T cell receptor beta chains below was sequenced from the same sample in a study of blood T cell repertoires in COVID-19. Clones were read by immunoSEQ multiplex PCR, and TCRdb kept only the in-frame ones, dropping some. The data contain about 220,000 clones, less than 90% of them singletons. The specimen was peripheral blood. The receptor set was obtained from a man younger than 40 with active or convalescent COVID-19.

This chain uses TRBV28 with TRBJ1-1; 7 bases match TRBD1. Germline lookup yields CDR1 MDHEN and CDR2 SYDVKM. The CDR3 extends over 15 amino acids. The V and J ends lost 2 bases and 4 bases, in that order; junction bases with no gene match: 7. The chain's CDR3 is CASSLDRVIGTEAFF. CDR3 nucleotides: TGTGCCAGCAGTTTAGACAGGGTCATAGGCACTGAAGCTTTCTTT.

The V gene is TRBV18, the J gene TRBJ1-1; the D is unclear. Trimming left V 5 bases short and J 0 bases short, with 7 bases between. Looked up from germline, CDR1 is KGHSH and CDR2 is LQKENI. The CDR3 loop spans 13 amino acids. Written as DNA, the CDR3 is TGTGCCAGCTCAGCGGATGTGAACACTGAAGCTTTCTTT. This sequence encodes CASSADVNTEAFF.

V usage is TRBV3-1 (or the pseudogene TRBV3-2) and J usage is TRBJ2-6; possible D gene TRBD2, 6 bases. The CDR3 is made up of 16 amino acids. CDR1 and CDR2 from the germline V gene are LGHDT and YNNKEL (reference sequence). The V end was cut by 4 bases, the J end by 2 bases, with 12 bases between. The CDR3 reads CASSRREAAGANVLTF. DNA of the CDR3: TGTGCCAGCAGCCGCAGGGAGGCGGCTGGGGCCAACGTCCTGACTTTC.

The rearrangement joins TRBV28 to TRBJ1-2; D is perhaps TRBD1 (5 bases). The V end was cut by 2 bases, the J end by 7 bases, with 14 bases between. CDR1 and CDR2 from the germline V gene are MDHEN and SYDVKM. CDR3 length equals 14 residues. The CDR3 DNA is TGTGCCAGCAGTTTAGTGAAGGCAGGGTCTGGCTACACCTTC. Translating gives CASSLVKAGSGYTF.

V usage is TRBV10-3 and J usage is TRBJ2-5; D call uncertain. CDR1 and CDR2 from the germline V gene are ENHRY and SYGVKD. Trimming took off 2 bases at V and 5 bases at J, with 3 bases between the two ends. CDR3 length: 11 residues. DNA for the CDR3: TGTGCCATCAGTGAGAGCGAGACCCAGTACTTC. This codes for CAISESETQYF.

J is TRBJ2-1 and V is TRBV30; D perhaps matches TRBD2 (6 bases). Trimming cost V 3 bases and J 8 bases, with 14 bases left between them. This CDR3 contains 13 residues. Germline values: CDR1 GTSNPN, CDR2 SVGIG (reference sequence). Here the CDR3 DNA reads TGTGCCTGGAGCCGGGGACTGTTCGATGAGCAGTTCTTC. Translating gives CAWSRGLFDEQFF.

This chain uses TRBV2 with TRBJ1-5; 8 positions agree with TRBD1. This CDR3 contains 15 residues. The trim removed 6 bases at V and 4 bases at J, leaving 8 bases unmatched. The germline V gene has CDR1 SNHLY and CDR2 FYNNEI. CDR3 in amino acids: CASSQQGQANQPQHF. The DNA of the CDR3 is TGTGCCAGCAGCCAACAGGGACAGGCGAATCAGCCCCAGCATTTT.

This clone was observed once. Other DNA sequences from this sample encode an identical CDR3 as well. This sequence joins TRBV6-5 and TRBJ1-1; maybe TRBD1 (6 bases). Germline CDR1 and CDR2: MNHEY and SVGAGI. The CDR3 runs to 12 residues. V was shortened by 5 bases and J by 4 bases, with 8 bases between the two germline ends. The CDR3 bases are TGTGCCAGCAGTAGAGGGGGCACTGAAGCTTTCTTT. Translating it yields CASSRGGTEAFF.

The chain is built from TRBV28 and TRBJ1-2, with 11 bases matching TRBD1. With 4 bases clipped from V and 4 bases from J, the junction kept 14 bases outside the gene matches. The CDR3 runs 18 residues. The germline CDR1 and CDR2 sequences are MDHEN and SYDVKM. The CDR3 spells CASSWYRTGTGGSYGYTF. In DNA form, the CDR3 reads TGTGCCAGCAGTTGGTACCGTACCGGGACAGGGGGTTCCTATGGCTACACCTTC.

The table lists this clone with a count of one. The rearrangement links TRBV19 to TRBJ1-5, with 7 positions matching TRBD1. The CDR3 covers 14 residues. V dropped 6 bases and J dropped 5; count of bases not matched to a gene: 7. Germline V gene lookup returns CDR1 LNHDA and CDR2 SQIVND (reference sequence). The CDR3 sequence: CASRRDRAYQPQHF. In nucleotides, the CDR3 is TGTGCCAGTAGAAGAGACAGGGCCTATCAGCCCCAGCATTTT. The variable domain in full, with the rest retrieved from reference TRBV19 and TRBJ1-5, is DGGITQSPKYLFRKEGQNVTLSCEQNLNHDAMYWYRQDPGQGLRLIYYSQIVNDFQKGDIAEGYSVSREKKESFPLTVTSAQKNPTAFYLCASRRDRAYQPQHFGDGTRLSIL.